These 17 T cell receptor beta chains were sequenced from one sample in a study of T cell responses to AZD1222 COVID-19 vaccine. Clones were read by immunoSEQ multiplex PCR, and TCRdb kept only the in-frame ones, dropping some. The sample has over 75,000 clones, 85% to 90% seen once. This sample comprised peripheral blood, obtained on day 0 of AZD1222 vaccination. These receptors came from an adult in good health.

This sequence joins TRBV11-2 and TRBJ1-1; the D is unclear. This CDR3 has 11 amino acids. Trimming cost V 3 bases and J 3 bases, with 2 bases left between them. The germline gives CDR1 SGHAT, CDR2 FQNNGV. The CDR3 DNA reads as TGTGCCAGCAGCTTGGACACTGAAGCTTTCTTT. Encoded protein: CASSLDTEAFF.

The J gene is TRBJ2-1, the V gene TRBV23-1, with 8 nucleotides matching TRBD1. TRBV23-1 is noted as an ORF with a role that remains uncertain. Losses at the gene ends were 6 bases for V and 3 bases for J; bases not matched to a gene: 7. The CDR3 is 15 residues long. The DNA for the CDR3 is TGCGCCAGCAGGAGGACAGGGCCTTTCTACAATGAGCAGTTCTTC. This codes for CASRRTGPFYNEQFF.

The chain couples TRBV7-9 to TRBJ2-5, with 9 bases lining up with TRBD2. This CDR3 spans 16 amino acids. Per germline, CDR1 SEHNR and CDR2 FQNEAQ (reference sequence). With 6 bases clipped from V and 5 bases from J, the junction kept 13 bases outside the gene matches. DNA of the CDR3: TGTGCCAGCAGTCCCCCCCGGCGGGAGGGCTCGGAGACCCAGTACTTC. Its translation is CASSPPRREGSETQYF.

V is TRBV3-1 (or the pseudogene TRBV3-2) and J is TRBJ1-6; tentative D call: TRBD1 (5 bases). With 2 bases removed from V and 7 bases from J, the gap between germline ends came to 12 bases. CDR3 length equals 15 residues. Germline V CDR1 and CDR2: LGHDT, YNNKEL (reference sequence). CDR3 residues: CASSQSFPGNSPLHF. CDR3 sequence (DNA): TGTGCCAGCAGCCAATCCTTCCCAGGGAATTCACCCCTCCACTTT.

The chain combines TRBV28 with TRBJ1-2, with TRBD1 as a possible D gene (5 bases). V gave up 5 bases and J gave up 4 bases, with 17 bases separating them. The CDR3 consists of 15 residues. CDR1 is MDHEN and CDR2 is SYDVKM in the germline V gene. The CDR3 DNA sequence: TGTGCCAGCAGTATCCTAGGGGATCGGGTCTATGGCTACACCTTC. Translation gives CASSILGDRVYGYTF.

This chain joins TRBV29-1 and TRBJ2-3; D remains ambiguous. Trimming removed 4 bases from V and 0 bases from J, with 11 bases in between. Germline V gives CDR1 SQVTM, CDR2 ANQGSEA. The CDR3 contains 14 residues. CDR3 coding DNA: TGCAGCGTTGTACATTTGCGGAGCACAGATACGCAGTATTTT. This translates into CSVVHLRSTDTQYF.

This clone was found once. V usage is TRBV5-5 and J usage is TRBJ2-2, with 10 bases fitting TRBD2. Germline loops: CDR1 SGHKS, CDR2 YYEKEE (reference sequence). This CDR3 is 16 amino acids long. Trimming at V came to 4 bases and at J to 4 bases, leaving 7 bases not matched to a gene. In DNA form, the CDR3 reads TGTGCCAGCAGCGTTCTAGCGGGAGTCGCCACCGGGGAGCTGTTTTTT. Its translation: CASSVLAGVATGELFF.

The rearrangement links TRBV18 to TRBJ1-1; 8 nucleotides line up with TRBD1. The V gene's germline CDR1 is KGHSH and CDR2 LQKENI. The length of the CDR3 is 15 residues. Unmatched junction bases numbered 7, after V lost 6 bases and J lost 1 base. The CDR3 DNA reads TGTGCCAGCTCCCCGACAGGGGTTCCGAACACTGAAGCTTTCTTT. It translates to CASSPTGVPNTEAFF. The whole variable domain, remainder taken from reference TRBV18 and TRBJ1-1, is NAGVMQNPRHLVRRRGQEARLRCSPMKGHSHVYWYRQLPEEGLKFMVYLQKENIIDESGMPKERFSAEFPKEGPSILRIQQVVRGDSAAYFCASSPTGVPNTEAFFGQGTRLTVV.

The V and J genes are TRBV19 and TRBJ1-5, with 8 positions matching TRBD1. This CDR3 spans 13 amino acids. Germline values: CDR1 LNHDA, CDR2 SQIVND (reference sequence). After removal of 6 bases from V and 7 bases from J, the junction contained 5 bases not matched to a gene. The CDR3 bases are TGTGCCAGTAGCATGGACAGGGAACAGCCCCAGCATTTT. This codes for CASSMDREQPQHF.

This rearrangement joins TRBV11-3 to TRBJ2-3; 8 bases agree with TRBD1. This CDR3 region has 17 residues. The junction had 12 bases not matched to a gene; V was cut back by 5 bases and J by 2 bases. Germline V gene data show CDR1 as SGHNT and CDR2 as YENEEA. CDR3 in amino acids: CASSPRAGGVFTDTQYF. The CDR3 nucleotides are TGTGCCAGCAGCCCTCGGGCAGGGGGCGTCTTCACAGATACGCAGTATTTT.

The genes are TRBV19 and TRBJ2-5; D gene ambiguous. Germline V lookup: CDR1 LNHDA, CDR2 SQIVND (reference sequence). CDR3 length: 14 amino acids. Trimming took 3 bases from V and 5 from J, leaving 13 bases between them. The CDR3 coding sequence is TGTGCCAGTAGTATGGCGTCTAGTGAGGAGACCCAGTACTTC. Its translation is CASSMASSEETQYF.

V and J are TRBV9 and TRBJ2-7, with 7 bases identical to TRBD2. The CDR3 length is 14 residues. V lost 0 bases and J lost 3; bases outside the gene matches: 3. Germline CDR1 SGDLS, CDR2 YYNGEE. The CDR3 bases are TGTGCCAGCAGCGTAGCGGGAGGAGACTACGAGCAGTACTTC. The encoded protein is CASSVAGGDYEQYF.

This CDR3 reads CASSLGASGYNEQFF. CDR3 nucleotide sequence: TGTGCCAGCAGCTTGGGGGCTAGCGGTTACAATGAGCAGTTCTTC. The chain uses TRBV5-4 and TRBJ2-1; 7 bases align to TRBD2. The V segment lost 0 bases and the J segment 4 bases; nucleotides outside the gene matches: 4. Germline CDR1 is SGHNT and CDR2 is YYREEE (reference sequence). This CDR3 contains 15 residues.

This rearrangement joins TRBV9 to TRBJ2-5; 9 nucleotides match TRBD1. Looked up from germline, CDR1 is SGDLS and CDR2 is YYNGEE. This CDR3 contains 14 residues. Trimming took 3 bases from V and 6 from J; bases not matched to a gene: 6. The CDR3 DNA is TGTGCCAGCAGCGCGAGGGACAGGGAGAAGACCCAGTACTTC. It is translated as CASSARDREKTQYF.

The chain has TRBV5-1 and TRBJ2-1; D uncertain. Deletions cut 3 bases from V and 3 bases from J, with 10 bases between. The CDR3 sequence is 14 residues long. CDR1 and CDR2 (germline): SGHRS, YFSETQ. The CDR3 DNA is TGCGCCAGCAGCTCCGACAACGTCTACAATGAGCAGTTCTTC. This gives the protein CASSSDNVYNEQFF.

V is TRBV19 and J is TRBJ2-1; 12 positions match TRBD2. The CDR3 runs to 16 residues. Germline CDR1 and CDR2: LNHDA and SQIVND (reference sequence). With V trimmed by 5 bases and J by 1 base, 3 bases remained unmatched. CDR3 DNA: TGTGCCAGTAGTCCTACTAGCGGGAGGTCCTACAATGAGCAGTTCTTC. As protein: CASSPTSGRSYNEQFF.

This sequence joins TRBV6-4 and TRBJ2-2; 14 bases fit TRBD2. J gave up 5 bases and V 6 bases, and 14 bases lay outside the gene matches. Germline V gives CDR1 MRHNA, CDR2 SNTAGT. The CDR3 runs 19 residues. The CDR3 DNA sequence: TGTGCCAGCAGCCGTCTGGGACTAGCGGGAGTCGGAGTGACCGGGGAGCTGTTTTTT. Residues: CASSRLGLAGVGVTGELFF.